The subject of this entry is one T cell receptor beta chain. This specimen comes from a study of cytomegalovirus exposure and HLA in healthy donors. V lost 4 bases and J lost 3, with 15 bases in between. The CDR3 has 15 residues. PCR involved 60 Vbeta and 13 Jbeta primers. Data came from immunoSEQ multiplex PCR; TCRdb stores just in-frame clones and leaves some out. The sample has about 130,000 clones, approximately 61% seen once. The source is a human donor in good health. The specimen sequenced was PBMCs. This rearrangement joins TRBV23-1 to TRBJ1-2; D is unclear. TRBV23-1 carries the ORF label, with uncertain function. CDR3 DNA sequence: TGCGCCAGCAGTCGCCAAATTCAGGCGTACTATGGCTACACCTTC. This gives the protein CASSRQIQAYYGYTF.